This T cell receptor beta chain was sequenced during a study of brain T cells in children with intractable seizures. Using immunoSEQ multiplex PCR, the repertoire was profiled, and TCRdb retains in-frame clones only, with some absent. The sample includes hundreds of thousands of clones, 85% to 95% of them seen just once. The CDR3 contains 12 residues. V lost 4 bases and J lost 0, with 7 bases in between. CDR1 and CDR2 from the germline V gene are SQVTM and ANQGSEA. The time point is: blood from clinic visit 5 months post-surgery; TSC patient then seizure free. Before surgery, patients took at least one anti-epileptic drug.

The gene calls are TRBV29-1 and TRBJ2-7; the D is unclear. The sequence derives from a boy under two years old with tuberous sclerosis and intractable seizures. The sample was peripheral blood, taken 4 to 5 months after surgery. DNA for the CDR3: TGCAGCGTTGCGGATAACTCCTACGAGCAGTACTTC. It yields the protein CSVADNSYEQYF.